These 13 T cell receptor beta chains were all obtained from the same sample, sequenced in a study of blood T cell repertoires in COVID-19. Generated by immunoSEQ multiplex PCR, the TCRdb table keeps only in-frame clones and is missing some. This table holds fewer than 250,000 clones, approximately 80% found once. The sample was peripheral blood. These receptor sequences come from a woman of 80 years or more with acute or convalescent COVID-19.

The genes are TRBV7-6 and TRBJ2-6; 8 bases fit TRBD1. Looked up from germline, CDR1 is SGHVS and CDR2 is FNYEAQ. Germline trimming cut 5 bases from V and 2 bases from J; bases unmatched to any gene: 2. CDR3 size: 15 residues. CDR3 sequence: CASSQGAAGANVLTF. The CDR3 nucleotides are TGTGCCAGCAGCCAGGGGGCCGCTGGGGCCAACGTCCTGACTTTC.

CDR3 DNA sequence: TGTGCCTGGAGAGTGACAGGGGGGGCCTACACCTTC. Amino acids: CAWRVTGGAYTF. The gene calls are TRBV30 and TRBJ1-2; 9 bases agree with TRBD1. Unmatched junction bases numbered 6, after V lost 3 bases and J lost 10 bases. Germline V gene data show CDR1 as GTSNPN and CDR2 as SVGIG (reference sequence). The CDR3 totals 12 residues.

The gene calls are TRBV12-3 or TRBV12-4 and TRBJ1-5, with a tentative D call TRBD1 (6 bases). V gave up 5 bases and J gave up 6 bases, with 11 bases separating them. The CDR3 extends over 13 amino acids. The CDR3 DNA is TGTGCCAGCAGTGGGACACAAGGTCAGCCCCAGCATTTT. This codes for CASSGTQGQPQHF.

The rearrangement uses TRBV5-6 and TRBJ1-2, with 7 positions matching TRBD1. Germline CDR1 SGHDT, CDR2 YYEEEE. The CDR3 loop spans 16 amino acids. With 2 bases clipped from V and 7 bases from J, the junction kept 14 bases outside the gene matches. The CDR3 reads CASSFGGPTGSGGYTF. The CDR3 DNA reads as TGTGCCAGCAGCTTTGGGGGGCCGACAGGGTCAGGTGGCTACACCTTC.

This chain connects TRBV29-1 to TRBJ2-1; TRBD1 matches at 9 bases. V dropped 7 bases and J dropped 6; count of bases not matched to a gene: 7. In germline, CDR1 is SQVTM, CDR2 ANQGSEA. This CDR3 is built from 13 residues. This chain's CDR3 is CSGGQGGPNEQFF. CDR3 nucleotide sequence: TGCAGCGGGGGACAGGGTGGTCCCAATGAGCAGTTCTTC.

For this clone: This same CDR3 is encoded by further DNA sequences in the sample. The rearrangement links TRBV2 to TRBJ1-5, with D maybe TRBD1 (5 bases). The CDR3 runs 12 residues. The ends were cut back, 3 bases at V and 6 bases at J, with 6 bases in the middle. Germline V lookup: CDR1 SNHLY, CDR2 FYNNEI. CDR3 in amino acids: CASSEGGQPQHF. CDR3 bases: TGTGCCAGCAGTGAGGGGGGTCAGCCCCAGCATTTT.

In this sample, this clone turned up a few times. The chain uses TRBV3-1 (or the pseudogene TRBV3-2) and TRBJ2-1; 10 bases fit TRBD2. Germline lookup yields CDR1 LGHDT and CDR2 YNNKEL (reference sequence). The CDR3 length is 15 residues. J was trimmed by 5 bases and V by 4 bases; bases with no gene match: 5. In DNA form, the CDR3 reads TGTGCCAGCAGCCCCAGCGGGGGGGGCAACAATGAGCAGTTCTTC. It encodes CASSPSGGGNNEQFF.

V is TRBV7-2 and J is TRBJ2-1, with 9 bases matching TRBD1. Germline V gene data show CDR1 as SGHTA and CDR2 as FQGNSA. CDR3 length: 12 residues. The V segment lost 2 bases and the J segment 14 bases; nucleotides outside the gene matches: 4. CDR3 DNA sequence: TGTGCCAGCAGCTTAATGGGGACAGGGAAGTTCTTC. Protein product: CASSLMGTGKFF.

The chain is built from TRBV7-2 and TRBJ2-3; 7 positions match TRBD1. CDR1 and CDR2 from the germline V gene are SGHTA and FQGNSA. Trimming at V came to 4 bases and at J to 4 bases, leaving 8 bases not matched to a gene. The CDR3 extends over 15 amino acids. In DNA, the CDR3 is TGTGCCAGCAGCTGGACAGGTGTGGGGCCAGATACGCAGTATTTT. It translates to CASSWTGVGPDTQYF.

This chain joins TRBV6-6 and TRBJ2-7; D uncertain. Germline lookup yields CDR1 MNHNY and CDR2 SVGAGI (reference sequence). The CDR3 covers 14 residues. Trimming cost V 0 bases and J 7 bases, with 13 bases left between them. The CDR3: CASSYSIASREQYF. The CDR3 bases are TGTGCCAGCAGTTACTCGATAGCCAGTCGAGAGCAGTACTTC.

The genes are TRBV6-5 and TRBJ1-2, with TRBD1 identical over 7 bases. V trimming: 7 bases; J trimming: 2 bases; junction bases outside the gene matches: 7. This CDR3 is 14 amino acids long. Germline CDR1 reads MNHEY; CDR2 reads SVGAGI. CDR3 residues: CASITGASNYGYTF. CDR3 nucleotide sequence: TGTGCCAGCATTACAGGGGCCTCCAACTATGGCTACACCTTC.

The chain is built from TRBV11-3 and TRBJ1-1; D is undetermined. The CDR3 contains 17 residues. V shed 0 bases and J shed 1 base, with 15 bases lying between them. The V gene's germline CDR1 is SGHNT and CDR2 YENEEA. This chain's CDR3 is CASSLDNPWQSNTEAFF. The CDR3 nucleotides are TGTGCCAGCAGCTTAGATAATCCGTGGCAGTCGAACACTGAAGCTTTCTTT.

This clone was recorded once. The V call is TRBV3-1 (or the pseudogene TRBV3-2), the J call TRBJ1-5; weak D call: TRBD1 (6 bases). Trimming stripped 6 bases from V and 7 bases from J, with 22 bases between. CDR1 is LGHDT, CDR2 YNNKEL, per germline (reference sequence). This CDR3 is built from 16 residues. CDR3 bases: TGTGCCAGCAGTCTCGGGGGGGGCCGGGTTGGACAGCCCCAGCATTTT. It is translated as CASSLGGGRVGQPQHF.